These 19 T cell receptor beta chains were sequenced from one sample in a study of blood T cell repertoires in COVID-19. Measured with immunoSEQ multiplex PCR; TCRdb has only the in-frame clones, and not every one. The data show 310,000 or so clones, 89% seen once. Sequencing used peripheral blood. These receptors were obtained from a man aged 18-30 years who had recovered from COVID-19.

This chain uses TRBV3-1 (or the pseudogene TRBV3-2) with TRBJ2-7; TRBD1 matches 10 bases. Germline lookup yields CDR1 LGHDT and CDR2 YNNKEL (reference sequence). The CDR3 consists of 15 residues. V gave up 3 bases and J gave up 3 bases; unmatched junction bases: 5. CDR3 protein: CASSQSGTGVYEQYF. Here the CDR3 DNA reads TGTGCCAGCAGCCAGTCCGGGACAGGGGTCTACGAGCAGTACTTC.

The rearrangement uses TRBV6-2 or TRBV6-3 and TRBJ2-3, with D perhaps matching TRBD2 (6 bases). The CDR3 totals 15 residues. Germline CDR1 MNHEY, CDR2 SVGEGT. Trimming removed 1 base from V and 2 bases from J, with 10 bases in between. CDR3 residues: CASSYFLAFTDTQYF. For the CDR3, the DNA is TGTGCCAGCAGTTACTTCCTAGCGTTCACAGATACGCAGTATTTT.

The chain combines TRBV15 with TRBJ1-5; TRBD1 agrees at 9 bases. The CDR3 covers 14 residues. J lost 6 bases, V lost 5 bases, and 5 bases had no gene match. Germline CDR1 LNHNV, CDR2 YYDKDF (reference sequence). CDR3 residues: CATSLDRGSQPQHF. CDR3 DNA: TGTGCCACCAGCCTAGACAGGGGGAGTCAGCCCCAGCATTTT.

The V and J genes are TRBV21-1 and TRBJ1-2. TRBV21-1 is labeled a pseudogene. The CDR3 covers 15 residues. As DNA, the CDR3 is TGTGCCAGCAGCAAAGTCCTGAAACGGGGCTATGGCTACACCTTC. It specifies CASSKVLKRGYGYTF.

This rearrangement joins TRBV19 to TRBJ1-5; 7 positions agree with TRBD1. Germline trimming cut 9 bases from V and 4 bases from J; bases unmatched to any gene: 3. The length of the CDR3 is 12 residues. The germline CDR1 and CDR2 sequences are LNHDA and SQIVND (reference sequence). This chain's CDR3 is CASTGENQPQHF. For the CDR3, the DNA is TGTGCCAGCACAGGGGAAAATCAGCCCCAGCATTTT.

The V call is TRBV7-2, the J call TRBJ1-2; 7 nucleotides agree with TRBD1. V dropped 2 bases and J dropped 8; count of bases not matched to a gene: 11. Per germline, CDR1 SGHTA and CDR2 FQGNSA. This CDR3 has 15 residues. The CDR3 protein is CASSLSEWRGRGYTF. As DNA, the CDR3 is TGTGCCAGCAGCTTATCAGAGTGGAGGGGGCGCGGCTACACCTTC.

This clone appeared a single time. The chain recombines TRBV30 with TRBJ2-1; 7 bases map to TRBD2. J lost 9 bases, V lost 3 bases, and 11 bases had no gene match. In germline, CDR1 is GTSNPN, CDR2 SVGIG (reference sequence). This CDR3 is built from 14 residues. The CDR3 here is CAWSLLRERSEQFF. The CDR3 coding sequence is TGTGCCTGGAGCCTTTTGCGGGAGAGGAGTGAGCAGTTCTTC.

The genes are TRBV7-9 and TRBJ2-7, with 10 bases identical to TRBD1. Trimming at V came to 3 bases and at J to 5 bases, leaving 4 bases not matched to a gene. The CDR3 has 14 residues. CDR1 SEHNR and CDR2 FQNEAQ come from the germline V gene (reference sequence). The CDR3 here is CASSLGTGADEQYF. In DNA, the CDR3 is TGTGCCAGCAGCTTGGGGACAGGGGCGGACGAGCAGTACTTC.

This clone was counted once. The chain recombines TRBV5-1 with TRBJ2-1, with TRBD1 matching 12 bases. The J segment lost 8 bases and the V segment lost 0 bases, leaving 3 bases of the junction unmatched. The germline CDR1 and CDR2 sequences are SGHRS and YFSETQ. The CDR3 loop spans 15 amino acids. CDR3 loop: CASSLVGTGGDEQFF. The CDR3 DNA is TGCGCCAGCAGCTTGGTAGGGACAGGGGGCGATGAGCAGTTCTTC.

This rearrangement joins TRBV10-2 to TRBJ1-1, with D possibly matching TRBD1 (6 bases). The CDR3 spans 14 residues. Germline lookup yields CDR1 WSHSY and CDR2 SAAADI. V was pared by 7 bases and J by 1 base, with 13 bases between. The CDR3 DNA reads as TGCGCCAGCAACCCACAGGGCCCGAACACTGAAGCTTTCTTT. Encoded protein: CASNPQGPNTEAFF.

The V and J genes are TRBV12-5 and TRBJ2-1; D might be TRBD1 (6 bases). Trimming took 9 bases from V and 0 from J, leaving 12 bases between them. The CDR3 extends over 14 amino acids. Germline CDR1 reads LGHNT; CDR2 reads FRNRAP. The CDR3 region is CASYQGSSYNEQFF. In DNA form, the CDR3 reads TGTGCTAGCTACCAGGGGAGCTCCTACAATGAGCAGTTCTTC.

The rearrangement joins TRBV6-5 to TRBJ1-5; D is undetermined. The CDR3 is 14 amino acids. In germline, CDR1 is MNHEY, CDR2 SVGAGI. The germline V and J ends were trimmed by 6 bases and 5 bases, with 14 bases remaining between them. The CDR3 spells CASRPGAMHQPQHF. The CDR3 coding sequence is TGTGCCAGCAGACCGGGAGCTATGCATCAGCCCCAGCATTTT.

This sequence joins TRBV20-1 and TRBJ2-3, with D perhaps matching TRBD2 (6 bases). V was trimmed by 3 bases and J by 0 bases, leaving 10 bases between them. CDR1 is DFQATT, CDR2 SNEGSKA, per germline (reference sequence). CDR3 length: 14 residues. The chain's CDR3 is CSASRSGSTDTQYF. In nucleotides, the CDR3 is TGCAGTGCTAGTAGGAGCGGGAGCACAGATACGCAGTATTTT.

This sequence joins TRBV6-6 and TRBJ2-1, with TRBD2 matching over 8 bases. This CDR3 is 16 amino acids long. V dropped 2 bases and J dropped 7; count of bases not matched to a gene: 10. Per germline, CDR1 MNHNY and CDR2 SVGAGI (reference sequence). The CDR3: CASSYRLAGGGNEQFF. As DNA, the CDR3 is TGTGCCAGCAGTTACCGTCTAGCGGGTGGTGGTAATGAGCAGTTCTTC.

The chain recombines TRBV11-2 with TRBJ2-1; TRBD1 is a possible D gene (6 bases). CDR1 and CDR2 from the germline V gene are SGHAT and FQNNGV. CDR3 size: 15 residues. Trimming pared 4 bases from V and 7 bases from J, leaving 17 bases between. This CDR3 reads CASSSSVGAGNEQFF. DNA of the CDR3: TGTGCCAGCAGCTCCTCGGTGGGGGCAGGGAATGAGCAGTTCTTC.

The chain carries TRBV5-4 and TRBJ1-2; 8 bases match TRBD1. In germline, CDR1 is SGHNT, CDR2 YYREEE (reference sequence). Trimming removed 0 bases from V and 6 bases from J; junction bases left unmatched: 7. The CDR3 has 15 residues. The DNA for the CDR3 is TGTGCCAGCAGCTTGGAAGGACAGGGCGTTGATGGCTACACCTTC. Translated, it gives CASSLEGQGVDGYTF.

The CDR3 loop is CASSSSTGEETQYF. The DNA for the CDR3 is TGCGCCAGCAGCTCGAGTACGGGAGAAGAGACCCAGTACTTC. The gene calls are TRBV5-1 and TRBJ2-5, with D perhaps matching TRBD2 (6 bases). With 3 bases removed from V and 3 bases from J, the gap between germline ends came to 12 bases. The CDR3 is made up of 14 amino acids. Germline V gene sequence: CDR1 SGHRS, CDR2 YFSETQ. The variable domain in full, with the rest retrieved from reference TRBV5-1 and TRBJ2-5, is KAGVTQTPRYLIKTRGQQVTLSCSPISGHRSVSWYQQTPGQGLQFLFEYFSETQRNKGNFPGRFSGRQFSNSRSEMNVSTLELGDSALYLCASSSSTGEETQYFGPGTRLLVL.

CDR3 loop: CASSQVRGGSSSIGEQFF. As DNA, the CDR3 is TGTGCCAGCAGCCAAGTTCGGGGTGGTTCGTCTAGCATCGGTGAGCAGTTCTTC. The chain has TRBV3-1 (or the pseudogene TRBV3-2) and TRBJ2-1; D is perhaps TRBD2 (5 bases). Germline CDR1 LGHDT, CDR2 YNNKEL (reference sequence). The V gene lost 1 base and the J gene lost 9 bases, with 25 bases spanning the gap. The CDR3 length is 18 residues.

This clone was detected a few times. The CDR3 is CASSPWTSGNTGELFF. For the CDR3, the DNA is TGTGCCAGCAGCCCCTGGACTAGCGGGAACACCGGGGAGCTGTTTTTT. J is TRBJ2-2 and V is TRBV3-1 (or the pseudogene TRBV3-2); 10 nucleotides align to TRBD2. Looked up from germline, CDR1 is LGHDT and CDR2 is YNNKEL (reference sequence). The CDR3 is 16 amino acids. With V trimmed by 4 bases and J by 1 base, 3 bases remained unmatched.